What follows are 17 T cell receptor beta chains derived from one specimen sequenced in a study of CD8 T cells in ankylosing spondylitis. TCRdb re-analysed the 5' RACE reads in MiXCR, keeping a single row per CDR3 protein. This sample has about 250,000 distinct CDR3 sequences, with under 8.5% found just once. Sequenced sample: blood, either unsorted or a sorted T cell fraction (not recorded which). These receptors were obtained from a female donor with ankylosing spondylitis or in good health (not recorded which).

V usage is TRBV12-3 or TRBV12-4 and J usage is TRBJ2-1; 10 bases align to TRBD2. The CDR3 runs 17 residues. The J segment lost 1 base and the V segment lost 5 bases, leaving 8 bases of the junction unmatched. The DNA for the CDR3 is TGTGCCAGCAGTGTGAGCGGGAGGGCCGGGTCCTACAATGAGCAGTTCTTC. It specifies CASSVSGRAGSYNEQFF.

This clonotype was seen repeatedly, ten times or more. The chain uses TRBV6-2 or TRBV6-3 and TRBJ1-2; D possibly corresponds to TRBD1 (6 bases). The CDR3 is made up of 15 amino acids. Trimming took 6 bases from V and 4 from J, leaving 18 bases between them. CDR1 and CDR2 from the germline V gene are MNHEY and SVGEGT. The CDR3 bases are TGTGCCAGCAGCTCCCGACAGGAGATAGGCTATGGCTACACCTTC. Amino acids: CASSSRQEIGYGYTF.

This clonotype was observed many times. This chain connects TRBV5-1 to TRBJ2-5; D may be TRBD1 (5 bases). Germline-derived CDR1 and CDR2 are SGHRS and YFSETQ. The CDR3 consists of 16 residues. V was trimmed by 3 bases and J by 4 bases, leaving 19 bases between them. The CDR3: CASSSPDSPRRETQYF. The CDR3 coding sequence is TGCGCCAGCAGCTCCCCTGACAGCCCAAGGAGAGAGACCCAGTACTTC.

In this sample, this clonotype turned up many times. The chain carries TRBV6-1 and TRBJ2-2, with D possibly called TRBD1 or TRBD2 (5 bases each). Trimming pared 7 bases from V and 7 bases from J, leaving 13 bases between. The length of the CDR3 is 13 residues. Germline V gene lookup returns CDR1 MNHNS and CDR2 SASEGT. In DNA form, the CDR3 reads TGTGCCAGCATGGGCAGGGACGGCGGGGAGCTGTTTTTT. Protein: CASMGRDGGELFF.

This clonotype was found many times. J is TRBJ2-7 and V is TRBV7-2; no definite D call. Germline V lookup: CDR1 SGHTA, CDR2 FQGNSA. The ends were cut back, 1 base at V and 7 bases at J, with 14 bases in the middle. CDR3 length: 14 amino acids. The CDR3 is CASSLGDSQVEQYF. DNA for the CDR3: TGTGCCAGCAGCTTAGGAGACTCCCAGGTGGAGCAGTACTTC.

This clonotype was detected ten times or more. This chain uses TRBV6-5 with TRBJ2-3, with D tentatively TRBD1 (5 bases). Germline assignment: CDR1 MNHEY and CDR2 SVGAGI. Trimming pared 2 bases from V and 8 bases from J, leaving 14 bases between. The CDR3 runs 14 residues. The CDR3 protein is CASSYPTLQGTQYF. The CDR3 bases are TGTGCCAGCAGTTACCCTACCCTTCAGGGTACGCAGTATTTT.

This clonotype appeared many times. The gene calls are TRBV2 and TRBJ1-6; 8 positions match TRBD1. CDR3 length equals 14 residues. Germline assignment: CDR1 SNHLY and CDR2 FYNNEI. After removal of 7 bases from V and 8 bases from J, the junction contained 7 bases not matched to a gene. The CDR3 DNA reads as TGTGCCAGCACCTTGACAGGGGTGGATTCACCCCTCCACTTT. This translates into CASTLTGVDSPLHF.

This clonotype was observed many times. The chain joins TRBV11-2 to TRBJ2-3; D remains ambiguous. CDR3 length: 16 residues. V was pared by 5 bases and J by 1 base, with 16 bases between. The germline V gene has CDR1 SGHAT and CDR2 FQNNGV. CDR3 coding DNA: TGTGCCAGCAGCGTCCCGGCCCCTGGGGGCACAGATACGCAGTATTTT. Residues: CASSVPAPGGTDTQYF.

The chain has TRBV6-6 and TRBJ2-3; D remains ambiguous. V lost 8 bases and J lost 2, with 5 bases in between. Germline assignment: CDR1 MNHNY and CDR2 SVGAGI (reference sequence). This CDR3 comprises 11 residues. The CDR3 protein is CASESTDTQYF. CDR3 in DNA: TGTGCCAGCGAATCCACAGATACGCAGTATTTT.

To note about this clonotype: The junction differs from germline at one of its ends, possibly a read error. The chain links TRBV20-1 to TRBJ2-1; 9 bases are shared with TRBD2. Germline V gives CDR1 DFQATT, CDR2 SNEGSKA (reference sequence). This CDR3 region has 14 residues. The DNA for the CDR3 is TGCAGTGCTAGACCGCCTGGGGTAGCGGGAGCTGGTATCTTC. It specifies CSARPPGVAGAGIF.

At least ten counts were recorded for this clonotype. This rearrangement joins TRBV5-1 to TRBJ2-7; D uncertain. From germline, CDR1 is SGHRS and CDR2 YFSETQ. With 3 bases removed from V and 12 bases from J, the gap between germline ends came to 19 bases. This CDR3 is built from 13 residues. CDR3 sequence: CASSSIPDSRWYF. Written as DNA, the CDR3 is TGCGCCAGCAGCTCGATTCCCGACTCGAGGTGGTACTTC.

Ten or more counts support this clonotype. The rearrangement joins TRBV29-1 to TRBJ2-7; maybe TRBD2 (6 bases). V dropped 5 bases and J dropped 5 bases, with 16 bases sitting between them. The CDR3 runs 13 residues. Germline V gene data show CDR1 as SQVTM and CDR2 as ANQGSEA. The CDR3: CSVFKERRDEQYF. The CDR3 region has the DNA TGCAGCGTTTTCAAGGAGCGGAGGGACGAGCAGTACTTC.

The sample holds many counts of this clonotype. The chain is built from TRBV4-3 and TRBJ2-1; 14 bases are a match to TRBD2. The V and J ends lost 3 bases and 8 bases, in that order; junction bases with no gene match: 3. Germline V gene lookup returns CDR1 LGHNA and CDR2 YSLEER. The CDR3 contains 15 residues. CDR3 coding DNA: TGCGCCAGCAGCCAGGGACTAGCGGGAGTCTATGAGCAGTTCTTC. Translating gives CASSQGLAGVYEQFF.

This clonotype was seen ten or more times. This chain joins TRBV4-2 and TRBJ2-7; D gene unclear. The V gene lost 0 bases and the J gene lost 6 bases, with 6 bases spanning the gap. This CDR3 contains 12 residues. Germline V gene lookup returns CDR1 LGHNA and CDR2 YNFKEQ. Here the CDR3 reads CASSQDMAEQYF. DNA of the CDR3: TGTGCCAGCAGCCAAGATATGGCCGAGCAGTACTTC.

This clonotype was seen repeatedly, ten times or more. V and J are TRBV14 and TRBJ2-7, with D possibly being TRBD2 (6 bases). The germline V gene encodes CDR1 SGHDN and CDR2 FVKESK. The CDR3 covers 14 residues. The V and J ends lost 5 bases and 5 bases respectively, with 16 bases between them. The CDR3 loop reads CASSVRERPHEQYF. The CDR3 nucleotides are TGTGCCAGCAGCGTTCGGGAGAGGCCCCACGAGCAGTACTTC.

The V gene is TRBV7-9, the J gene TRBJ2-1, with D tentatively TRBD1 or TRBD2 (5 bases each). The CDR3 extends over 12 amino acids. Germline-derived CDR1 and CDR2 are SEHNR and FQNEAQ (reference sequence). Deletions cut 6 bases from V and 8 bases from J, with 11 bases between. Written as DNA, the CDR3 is TGTGCCAGCAGTGGGGGTGGGGATGAGCAGTTCTTC. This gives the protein CASSGGGDEQFF.

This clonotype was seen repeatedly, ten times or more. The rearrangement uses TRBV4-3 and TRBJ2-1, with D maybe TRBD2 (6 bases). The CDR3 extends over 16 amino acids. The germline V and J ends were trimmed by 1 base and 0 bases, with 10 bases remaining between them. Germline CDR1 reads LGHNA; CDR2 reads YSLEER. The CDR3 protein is CASSQGAGLSYNEQFF. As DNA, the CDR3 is TGCGCCAGCAGCCAAGGGGCGGGACTCTCCTACAATGAGCAGTTCTTC.